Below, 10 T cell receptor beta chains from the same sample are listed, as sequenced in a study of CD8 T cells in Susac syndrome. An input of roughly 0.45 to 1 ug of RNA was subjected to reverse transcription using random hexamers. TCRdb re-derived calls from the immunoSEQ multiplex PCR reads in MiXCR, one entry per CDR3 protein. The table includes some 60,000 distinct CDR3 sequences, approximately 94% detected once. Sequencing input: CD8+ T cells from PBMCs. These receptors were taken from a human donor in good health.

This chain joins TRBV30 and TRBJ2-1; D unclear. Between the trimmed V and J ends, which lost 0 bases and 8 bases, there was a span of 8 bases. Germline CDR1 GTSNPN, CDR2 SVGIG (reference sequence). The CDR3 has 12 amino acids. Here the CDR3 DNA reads TGTGCCTGGAGTGTGACCTGGGATGAGCAGTTCTTC. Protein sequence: CAWSVTWDEQFF.

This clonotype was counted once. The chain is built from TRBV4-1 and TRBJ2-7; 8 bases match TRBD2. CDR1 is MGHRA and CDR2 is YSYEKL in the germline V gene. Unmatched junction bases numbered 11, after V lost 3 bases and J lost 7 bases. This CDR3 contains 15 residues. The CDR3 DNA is TGCGCCAGCAGCCACAGAGCGGGGGCGGCCGGGGAGCAGTACTTC. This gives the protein CASSHRAGAAGEQYF.

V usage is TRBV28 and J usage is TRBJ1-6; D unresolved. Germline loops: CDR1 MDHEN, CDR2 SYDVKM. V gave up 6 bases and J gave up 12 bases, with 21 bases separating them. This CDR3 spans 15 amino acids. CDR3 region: CASSSGRAPEGPLHF. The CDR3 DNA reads TGTGCCAGCAGCTCAGGTCGGGCGCCGGAAGGACCCCTCCACTTT.

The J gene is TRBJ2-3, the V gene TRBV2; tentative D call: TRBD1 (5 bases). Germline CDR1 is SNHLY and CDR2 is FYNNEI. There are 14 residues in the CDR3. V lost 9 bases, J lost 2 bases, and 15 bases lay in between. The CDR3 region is CARAGIGYTDTQYF. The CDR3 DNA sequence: TGTGCCAGAGCAGGGATCGGGTACACAGATACGCAGTATTTT. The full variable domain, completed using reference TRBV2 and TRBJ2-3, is EPEVTQTPSHQVTQMGQEVILRCVPISNHLYFYWYRQILGQKVEFLVSFYNNEISEKSEIFDDQFSVERPDGSNFTLKIRSTKLEDSAMYFCARAGIGYTDTQYFGPGTRLTVL.

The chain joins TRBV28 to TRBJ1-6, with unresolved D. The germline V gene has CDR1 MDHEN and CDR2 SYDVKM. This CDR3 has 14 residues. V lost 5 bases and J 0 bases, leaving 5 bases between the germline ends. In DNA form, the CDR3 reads TGTGCCAGCAGTATTGACTCCTATAATTCACCCCTCCACTTT. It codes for CASSIDSYNSPLHF.

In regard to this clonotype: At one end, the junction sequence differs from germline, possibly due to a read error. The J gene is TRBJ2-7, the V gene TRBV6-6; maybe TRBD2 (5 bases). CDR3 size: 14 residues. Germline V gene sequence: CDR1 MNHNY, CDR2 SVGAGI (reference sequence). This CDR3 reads CTSSFAGVPYEQYF. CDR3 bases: TGTACCAGCAGCTTTGCCGGGGTACCCTACGAGCAGTACTTC.

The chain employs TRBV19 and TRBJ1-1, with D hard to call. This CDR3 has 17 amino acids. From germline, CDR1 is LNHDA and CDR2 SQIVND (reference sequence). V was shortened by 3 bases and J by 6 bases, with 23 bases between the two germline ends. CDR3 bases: TGTGCCAGTAGTATGCCAGAGGGATGGTTGCGATTCTCTGAAGCTTTCTTT. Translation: CASSMPEGWLRFSEAFF.

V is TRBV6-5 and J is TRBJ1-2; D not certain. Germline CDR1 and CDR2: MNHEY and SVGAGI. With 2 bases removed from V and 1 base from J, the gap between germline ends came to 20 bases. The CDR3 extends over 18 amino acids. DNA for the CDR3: TGTGCCAGCAGTTACATTTCAGCTCGGGAGGGATATAACTATGGCTACACCTTC. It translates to CASSYISAREGYNYGYTF.

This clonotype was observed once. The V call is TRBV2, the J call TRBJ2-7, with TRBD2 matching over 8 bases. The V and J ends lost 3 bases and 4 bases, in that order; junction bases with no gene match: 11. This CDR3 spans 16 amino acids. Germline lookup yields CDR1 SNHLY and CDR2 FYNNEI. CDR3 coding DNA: TGTGCCAGCAGTGAGGGACGGGAGGGCAGGGGATACGAGCAGTACTTC. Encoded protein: CASSEGREGRGYEQYF.

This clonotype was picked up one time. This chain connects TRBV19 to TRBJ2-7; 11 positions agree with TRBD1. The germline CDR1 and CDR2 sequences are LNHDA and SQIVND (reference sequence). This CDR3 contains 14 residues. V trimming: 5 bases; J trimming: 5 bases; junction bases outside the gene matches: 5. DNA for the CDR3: TGTGCCAGTAGTCCTCGGACAGGGGGCAACGAGCAGTACTTC. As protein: CASSPRTGGNEQYF.